This T cell receptor (beta chain) was sequenced for a study of OX40 agonist ivuxolimab in advanced cancers. On the study more broadly: Enrolled patients in dose escalation had cancers that were hepatocellular carcinoma, melanoma, renal cell or head and neck cancer.

Method: immunoSEQ multiplex PCR; TCRdb's copy keeps in-frame clones and lacks some. Of roughly 100,000 clones listed, about 90% are singletons. This CDR3 has 16 residues. Germline assignment: CDR1 KGHSH and CDR2 LQKENI. Deletions cut 4 bases from V and 0 bases from J, with 16 bases between. The V gene is TRBV18, the J gene TRBJ2-7; D possibly corresponds to TRBD2 (5 bases). Sequences were derived from CD4+ or CD8+ T cells sorted from blood, sampled in a trial of the OX40 agonist ivuxolimab. This TCR was recovered from an adult with an advanced solid tumor such as melanoma, head and neck, liver or kidney cancer. The CDR3 spells CASSQPGAELSYEQYF. DNA for the CDR3: TGTGCCAGCTCACAACCAGGAGCGGAACTCTCCTACGAGCAGTACTTC.